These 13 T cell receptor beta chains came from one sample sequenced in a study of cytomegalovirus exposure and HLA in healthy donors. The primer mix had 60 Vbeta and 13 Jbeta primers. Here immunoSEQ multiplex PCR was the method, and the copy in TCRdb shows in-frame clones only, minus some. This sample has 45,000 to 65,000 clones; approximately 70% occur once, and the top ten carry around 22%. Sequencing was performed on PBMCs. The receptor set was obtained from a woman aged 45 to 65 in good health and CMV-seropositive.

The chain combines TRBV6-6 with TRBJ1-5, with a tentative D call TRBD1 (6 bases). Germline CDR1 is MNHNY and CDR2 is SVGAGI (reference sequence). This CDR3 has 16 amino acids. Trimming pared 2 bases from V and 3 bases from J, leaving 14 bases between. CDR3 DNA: TGTGCCAGCAGTTACGGGGACAAATTTTACAATCAGCCCCAGCATTTT. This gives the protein CASSYGDKFYNQPQHF.

This CDR3 reads CASFEGGARNTIYF. The CDR3, as DNA: TGTGCCAGTTTTGAAGGGGGCGCGAGAAACACCATATATTTT. The chain is built from TRBV19 and TRBJ1-3, with 7 bases aligning to TRBD1. CDR1 and CDR2 (germline): LNHDA, SQIVND (reference sequence). The CDR3 is made up of 14 amino acids. V lost 8 bases, J lost 5 bases, and 9 bases stayed unmatched.

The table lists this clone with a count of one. The CDR3 bases are TGTGCCAGCAGCGGCGGGGTAGGTGTCTACGAGCAGTACTTC. Translation gives CASSGGVGVYEQYF. The genes are TRBV7-9 and TRBJ2-7, with D possibly being TRBD2 (6 bases). V was cut by 5 bases and J by 3 bases, with 14 bases left in between. CDR3 length equals 14 residues. Germline CDR1 SEHNR, CDR2 FQNEAQ (reference sequence).

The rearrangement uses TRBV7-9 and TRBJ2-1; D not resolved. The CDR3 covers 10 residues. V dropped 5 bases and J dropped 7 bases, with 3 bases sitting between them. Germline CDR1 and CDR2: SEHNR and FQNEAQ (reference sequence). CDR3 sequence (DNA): TGTGCCAGCAGCCATAATGAGCAGTTCTTC. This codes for CASSHNEQFF.

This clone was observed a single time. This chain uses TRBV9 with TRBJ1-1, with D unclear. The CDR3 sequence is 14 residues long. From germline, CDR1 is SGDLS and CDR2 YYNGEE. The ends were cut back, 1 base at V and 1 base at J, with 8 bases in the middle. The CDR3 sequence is CASSVYWANTEAFF. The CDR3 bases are TGTGCCAGCAGCGTATATTGGGCGAACACTGAAGCTTTCTTT.

The chain's CDR3 is CASSQGGRFNQPQHF. CDR3 nucleotide sequence: TGCGCCAGCAGCCAAGGGGGCCGTTTCAATCAGCCCCAGCATTTT. The V and J genes are TRBV4-1 and TRBJ1-5; perhaps TRBD1 as D (5 bases). The V end lost 1 base, the J end lost 3 bases, and 10 bases lay between the germline ends. Germline lookup yields CDR1 MGHRA and CDR2 YSYEKL. This CDR3 comprises 15 residues.

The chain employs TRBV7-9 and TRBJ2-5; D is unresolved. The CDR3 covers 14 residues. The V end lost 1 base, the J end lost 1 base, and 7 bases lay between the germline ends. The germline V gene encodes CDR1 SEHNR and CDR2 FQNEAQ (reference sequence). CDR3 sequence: CASSLVASQETQYF. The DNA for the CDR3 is TGTGCCAGCAGCTTAGTGGCCAGCCAAGAGACCCAGTACTTC. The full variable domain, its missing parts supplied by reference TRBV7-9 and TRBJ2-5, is DTGVSQNPRHKITKRGQNVTFRCDPISEHNRLYWYRQTLGQGPEFLTYFQNEAQLEKSRLLSDRFSAERPKGSFSTLEIQRTEQGDSAMYLCASSLVASQETQYFGPGTRLLVL.

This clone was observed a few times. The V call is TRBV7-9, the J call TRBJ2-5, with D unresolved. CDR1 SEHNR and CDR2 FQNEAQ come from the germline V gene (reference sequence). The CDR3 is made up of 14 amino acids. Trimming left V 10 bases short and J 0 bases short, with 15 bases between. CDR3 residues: CATRPGHYQETQYF. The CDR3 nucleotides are TGTGCCACCAGACCTGGGCACTACCAAGAGACCCAGTACTTC.

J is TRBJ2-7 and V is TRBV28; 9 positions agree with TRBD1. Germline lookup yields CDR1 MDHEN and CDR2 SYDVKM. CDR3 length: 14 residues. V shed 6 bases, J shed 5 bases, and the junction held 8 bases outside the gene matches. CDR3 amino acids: CASSPGTGTHEQYF. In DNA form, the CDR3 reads TGTGCCAGCAGCCCCGGGACAGGGACTCACGAGCAGTACTTC.

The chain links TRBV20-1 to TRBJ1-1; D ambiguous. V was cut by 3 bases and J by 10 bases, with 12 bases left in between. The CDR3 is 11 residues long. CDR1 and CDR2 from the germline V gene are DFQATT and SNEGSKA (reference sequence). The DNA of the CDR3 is TGCAGTGCTAGGGAGGGAAGGCTAGCTTTCTTT. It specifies CSAREGRLAFF.

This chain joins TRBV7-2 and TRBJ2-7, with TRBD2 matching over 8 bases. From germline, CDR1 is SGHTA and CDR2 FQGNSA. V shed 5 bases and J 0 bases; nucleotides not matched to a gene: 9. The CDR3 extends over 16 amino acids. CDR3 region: CASSRTSGPSSYEQYF. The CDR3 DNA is TGTGCCAGCAGCCGAACTAGCGGACCATCCTCCTACGAGCAGTACTTC.

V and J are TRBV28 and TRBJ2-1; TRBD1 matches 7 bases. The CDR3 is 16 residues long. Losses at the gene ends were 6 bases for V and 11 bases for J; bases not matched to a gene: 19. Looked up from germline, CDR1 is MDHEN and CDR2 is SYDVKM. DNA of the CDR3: TGTGCCAGCAGCGGGCCGACCCTGACAGGGCTTTCCAAGCAGTTCTTC. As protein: CASSGPTLTGLSKQFF.

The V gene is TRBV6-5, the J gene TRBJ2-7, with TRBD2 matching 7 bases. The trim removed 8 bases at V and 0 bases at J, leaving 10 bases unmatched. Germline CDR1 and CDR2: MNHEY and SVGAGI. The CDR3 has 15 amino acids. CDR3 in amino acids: CASCGGGAGSYEQYF. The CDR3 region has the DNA TGTGCCAGCTGTGGGGGGGGTGCAGGCTCCTACGAGCAGTACTTC.